Listed below are T cell receptor beta chains from one sample, sequenced in a study of memory CD4+ T cells and cytomegalovirus serostatus. Some clones are missing from TCRdb's copy, which holds only in-frame ones; the method was immunoSEQ multiplex PCR. The sample includes 46,000 or so clones, about three quarters of them seen just once. Sample: memory CD4+ T cells from blood. Every receptor here comes from an adult in good health and CMV-seronegative. Each CDR3 is given with its conserved first and last residue. Fields, in order: J gene, D gene, V gene, clone size, CDR3 DNA, CDR3 protein. D genes are given only for firm matches. The listing skips clone size in some rows; elsewhere it reads once, few, many or a size class.

j_call: TRBJ2-1
d_call: TRBD2
v_call: TRBV10-3
clone_size: -
cdr3_nt: TGTGCCATCACCGCTACCCGGGGGGTAAGTGAGAACAATGAGCAGTTCTTC
cdr3_aa: CAITATRGVSENNEQFF

j_call: TRBJ1-2
d_call: -
v_call: TRBV29-1
clone_size: -
cdr3_nt: TGCAGCGTTGAAGGGGAGGGTTATGCTGGCTACACCTTC
cdr3_aa: CSVEGEGYAGYTF

j_call: TRBJ2-5
d_call: TRBD1
v_call: TRBV18
clone_size: -
cdr3_nt: TGTGCCAGCTCACCAAGGACAGGGGAAGGAGAGACCCAGTACTTC
cdr3_aa: CASSPRTGEGETQYF

j_call: TRBJ2-1
d_call: TRBD2
v_call: TRBV6-1
clone_size: -
cdr3_nt: TGTGCCAGCAGTGCCCCACTAGCGGGGACCTACAATGAGCAGTTCTTC
cdr3_aa: CASSAPLAGTYNEQFF

j_call: TRBJ1-6
d_call: TRBD1
v_call: TRBV4-2
clone_size: few
cdr3_nt: TGTGCCAGCAGCCAACCGGGACAGGAAAATTCACCCCTCCACTTT
cdr3_aa: CASSQPGQENSPLHF

j_call: TRBJ2-7
d_call: TRBD2
v_call: TRBV5-1
clone_size: -
cdr3_nt: TGCGCCAGCAGCTTAACTAGCGGGGGCTACGAGCAGTACTTC
cdr3_aa: CASSLTSGGYEQYF

j_call: TRBJ2-5
d_call: -
v_call: TRBV7-2
clone_size: -
cdr3_nt: TGTGCCAGCAGGGTTTCGCCCCCAGAATTAGAGACCCAGTACTTC
cdr3_aa: CASRVSPPELETQYF

j_call: TRBJ2-1
d_call: -
v_call: TRBV4-2
clone_size: few
cdr3_nt: TGTGCCAGCAGCCGCCTAGGGAATGAGCAGTTCTTC
cdr3_aa: CASSRLGNEQFF

j_call: TRBJ2-1
d_call: TRBD2
v_call: TRBV2
clone_size: -
cdr3_nt: TGTGCCAGCAGGGCGGGGGGACTTTACAATGAGCAGTTCTTC
cdr3_aa: CASRAGGLYNEQFF

j_call: TRBJ1-1
d_call: -
v_call: TRBV18
clone_size: -
cdr3_nt: TGTGCCAGCTCACCGTCTGGGAACACTGAAGCTTTCTTT
cdr3_aa: CASSPSGNTEAFF

j_call: TRBJ1-1
d_call: TRBD1
v_call: TRBV27
clone_size: -
cdr3_nt: TGTGCCAGCAGTTCGGACAGGGGCACTGAAGCTTTCTTT
cdr3_aa: CASSSDRGTEAFF

j_call: TRBJ1-2
d_call: -
v_call: TRBV2
clone_size: -
cdr3_nt: TGTGCCAGCAGTGAGGGTTCCGACTATGGCTACACCTTC
cdr3_aa: CASSEGSDYGYTF

j_call: TRBJ2-7
d_call: -
v_call: TRBV6-6
clone_size: -
cdr3_nt: TGTGCCAGCAGTTACCCCGACCAGGGCTCCTACGAGCAGTACTTC
cdr3_aa: CASSYPDQGSYEQYF

j_call: TRBJ2-2
d_call: -
v_call: TRBV4-1
clone_size: few
cdr3_nt: TGCGCCAGCAGCCAAGGGACAGGGAGGGTCGGGGAGCTGTTTTTT
cdr3_aa: CASSQGTGRVGELFF

j_call: TRBJ2-7
d_call: -
v_call: TRBV10-3
clone_size: -
cdr3_nt: TGTGCCACCCGGGCCTCCGTTGGGGGCTCCTACGAGCAGTACTTC
cdr3_aa: CATRASVGGSYEQYF

j_call: TRBJ1-1
d_call: -
v_call: TRBV5-1
clone_size: -
cdr3_nt: TGCGCCAGCAGCTTGGTGGCAGGGCATACTGAAGCTTTCTTT
cdr3_aa: CASSLVAGHTEAFF

j_call: TRBJ1-2
d_call: TRBD1
v_call: TRBV6-4
clone_size: -
cdr3_nt: TGTGCCAGCAGTCGCGGACAGGGCGAGTATGGCTACACCTTC
cdr3_aa: CASSRGQGEYGYTF

j_call: TRBJ1-5
d_call: TRBD1
v_call: TRBV2
clone_size: -
cdr3_nt: TGTGCCAGCAGTGAATGGGTTGGGACAGGCTATAGCAATCAGCCCCAGCATTTT
cdr3_aa: CASSEWVGTGYSNQPQHF

j_call: TRBJ1-1
d_call: -
v_call: TRBV7-9
clone_size: -
cdr3_nt: TGTGCCAGCAGGGGCACTGAAGCTTTCTTT
cdr3_aa: CASRGTEAFF

j_call: TRBJ1-1
d_call: -
v_call: TRBV9
clone_size: few
cdr3_nt: TGTGCCAGCAGCCTTAATCCAGACAGAGAAGCTTTCTTT
cdr3_aa: CASSLNPDREAFF

j_call: TRBJ1-4
d_call: -
v_call: TRBV15
clone_size: -
cdr3_nt: TGTGCCACCAGCAGAGACTTAGGTGCAACTAATGAAAAACTGTTTTTT
cdr3_aa: CATSRDLGATNEKLFF

j_call: TRBJ1-4
d_call: TRBD1
v_call: TRBV7-2
clone_size: -
cdr3_nt: TGTGCCACCCGCATGGGACAGGGCAATGAAAAACTGTTTTTT
cdr3_aa: CATRMGQGNEKLFF

j_call: TRBJ1-2
d_call: TRBD1
v_call: TRBV7-2
clone_size: once
cdr3_nt: TGTGCCAGCAGCCGTCCCGGGACAGGGACTGTCACCTTC
cdr3_aa: CASSRPGTGTVTF

j_call: TRBJ2-6
d_call: -
v_call: TRBV13
clone_size: -
cdr3_nt: TGTGCCAGCAGCTTTCTAGCCTCTGGGGCCAACGTCCTGACTTTC
cdr3_aa: CASSFLASGANVLTF

j_call: TRBJ1-1
d_call: TRBD1
v_call: TRBV7-2
clone_size: -
cdr3_nt: TGTGCCAGCAGCTACCGACAGGGGTATAACACTGAAGCTTTCTTT
cdr3_aa: CASSYRQGYNTEAFF

j_call: TRBJ1-5
d_call: -
v_call: TRBV2
clone_size: -
cdr3_nt: TGTGCCAGCAGTGAAGGATCGGGACCGCATCAGCCCCAGCATTTT
cdr3_aa: CASSEGSGPHQPQHF

j_call: TRBJ1-3
d_call: -
v_call: TRBV7-2
clone_size: -
cdr3_nt: TGTGCCAGCAGCTTGGGACGGGTCTCTGGAAACACCATATATTTT
cdr3_aa: CASSLGRVSGNTIYF

j_call: TRBJ2-7
d_call: TRBD1
v_call: TRBV7-2
clone_size: -
cdr3_nt: TGTGCCAGCAGCAGGGACAGATACGAGCAGTACTTC
cdr3_aa: CASSRDRYEQYF

j_call: TRBJ2-5
d_call: -
v_call: TRBV6-6
clone_size: -
cdr3_nt: TGTGCCAGCAGTGCCCGTCGGGATGAGACCCAGTACTTC
cdr3_aa: CASSARRDETQYF

j_call: TRBJ2-7
d_call: -
v_call: TRBV5-5
clone_size: -
cdr3_nt: TGTGCCAGCAGCTTGATACAGGTATCAGGTTCCTACGAGCAGTACTTC
cdr3_aa: CASSLIQVSGSYEQYF

j_call: TRBJ2-3
d_call: -
v_call: TRBV5-4
clone_size: -
cdr3_nt: TGTGCCAGCAGCCAGGCGGGGGCCGTCACAGATACGCAGTATTTT
cdr3_aa: CASSQAGAVTDTQYF

j_call: TRBJ2-2
d_call: -
v_call: TRBV23-1
clone_size: -
cdr3_nt: TGCGCCAGCGTTAGGTCTATACACACCGGGGAGCTGTTTTTT
cdr3_aa: CASVRSIHTGELFF

j_call: TRBJ2-2
d_call: TRBD1
v_call: TRBV7-9
clone_size: few
cdr3_nt: TGTGCCAGCAGCCGAGGACAGGGGTCGGGGTCTACCGGGGAGCTGTTTTTT
cdr3_aa: CASSRGQGSGSTGELFF